This entry lists 23 T cell receptor beta chains sequenced from one sample in a study of shared clonotypes between healthy human individuals. Cells designated naive CD8 were CD45RO-negative and were positively selected for CCR7, with terminally differentiated effector memory CD45RA+ cells excluded. The protocol was immunoSEQ multiplex PCR, while the TCRdb copy is restricted to in-frame clones and leaves out a portion. Among about 820,000 clones listed, over 90% were seen once. The sequenced sample consisted of naive CD8+ T cells sorted from blood. The receptors derive from a man aged 25 to 40 in good health.

The chain carries TRBV9 and TRBJ2-1; D uncertain. The CDR3 sequence is 15 residues long. Looked up from germline, CDR1 is SGDLS and CDR2 is YYNGEE. Trimming pared 4 bases from V and 6 bases from J, leaving 17 bases between. CDR3: CASSLFGGASNEQFF. Here the CDR3 DNA reads TGTGCCAGCAGCCTCTTCGGCGGAGCTTCCAATGAGCAGTTCTTC.

The rearrangement links TRBV2 to TRBJ2-6, with D possibly being TRBD1 or TRBD2 (5 bases each). Per germline, CDR1 SNHLY and CDR2 FYNNEI. The CDR3 sequence is 16 residues long. Between the trimmed V and J ends, which lost 5 bases and 4 bases, there was a span of 15 bases. CDR3 region: CASSQGRATGANVLTF. The CDR3 DNA reads as TGTGCCAGCAGTCAGGGACGTGCAACCGGGGCCAACGTCCTGACTTTC.

The CDR3 nucleotides read TGTGCCAGCAGTGGGATACAGGGGGCGAAGACCTACGAGCAGTACTTC. It codes for CASSGIQGAKTYEQYF. The chain has TRBV2 and TRBJ2-7; 9 bases are a match to TRBD1. Germline values: CDR1 SNHLY, CDR2 FYNNEI. The CDR3 is made up of 16 amino acids. After removal of 4 bases from V and 2 bases from J, the junction contained 9 bases not matched to a gene.

CDR3 nucleotides: TGTGCCAGCAGTGGGGGACAGGGGGGAACCTACGAGCAGTACTTC. It translates to CASSGGQGGTYEQYF. The rearrangement uses TRBV2 and TRBJ2-7, with 11 nucleotides matching TRBD1. Germline lookup yields CDR1 SNHLY and CDR2 FYNNEI. This CDR3 has 15 amino acids. V shed 4 bases, J shed 2 bases, and the junction held 4 bases outside the gene matches.

With regard to this clone: Distinct nucleotide sequences in the sample also encode this CDR3. The gene calls are TRBV5-6 and TRBJ2-7; 12 nucleotides match TRBD2. Germline CDR1 and CDR2: SGHDT and YYEEEE. The CDR3 is 16 amino acids. Trimming at V came to 4 bases and at J to 0 bases, leaving 5 bases not matched to a gene. CDR3 amino acids: CASSPGTSGSSYEQYF. The CDR3 region has the DNA TGTGCCAGCAGCCCCGGGACTAGCGGGTCCTCCTACGAGCAGTACTTC.

The V call is TRBV29-1, the J call TRBJ2-1; weak D call: TRBD1 (6 bases). Trimming left V 3 bases short and J 6 bases short, with 15 bases between. Germline V CDR1 and CDR2: SQVTM, ANQGSEA. The CDR3 spans 14 residues. This CDR3 reads CSVEGQGTSNEQFF. The CDR3 nucleotides read TGCAGCGTTGAGGGACAAGGGACCTCCAATGAGCAGTTCTTC.

V usage is TRBV9 and J usage is TRBJ2-7; D is perhaps TRBD1 or TRBD2 (5 bases each). Trimming left V 4 bases short and J 4 bases short, with 15 bases between. The CDR3 runs to 14 residues. Germline CDR1 is SGDLS and CDR2 is YYNGEE. In DNA, the CDR3 is TGTGCCAGCAGCTCCCCCGGGACGGAATACGAGCAGTACTTC. It codes for CASSSPGTEYEQYF.

The chain combines TRBV27 with TRBJ1-1, with D possibly matching TRBD1 (5 bases). Per germline, CDR1 MNHEY and CDR2 SMNVEV (reference sequence). V was clipped by 0 bases and J by 0 bases, with 11 bases between them. The CDR3 covers 16 residues. DNA for the CDR3: TGTGCCAGCAGTTTATCGGTCGGGGCCCTGAACACTGAAGCTTTCTTT. This encodes CASSLSVGALNTEAFF.

This sequence joins TRBV28 and TRBJ1-5; D is uncertain. Germline assignment: CDR1 MDHEN and CDR2 SYDVKM. The CDR3 has 13 amino acids. V was shortened by 7 bases and J by 4 bases, with 11 bases between the two germline ends. The CDR3 region is CASTNLANQPQHF. CDR3 coding DNA: TGTGCCAGCACCAACTTAGCAAATCAGCCCCAGCATTTT.

Notes on this clone: This sample also contains other DNA sequences that code for the same CDR3. The chain's CDR3 is CASSELAGGYNEQFF. The CDR3 DNA sequence: TGTGCCAGCAGTGAATTAGCGGGAGGGTACAATGAGCAGTTCTTC. V gene TRBV6-1 combines with J gene TRBJ2-1; 11 positions match TRBD2. Germline V gene sequence: CDR1 MNHNS, CDR2 SASEGT. V lost 2 bases to trimming and J lost 4 bases; unmatched junction nucleotides: 1. The CDR3 runs 15 residues.

This clone was picked up one time. The chain employs TRBV7-9 and TRBJ2-5; no clear D gene. Trimming removed 5 bases at V and 4 bases at J, with 14 bases between. CDR1 SEHNR and CDR2 FQNEAQ come from the germline V gene (reference sequence). The CDR3 has 14 amino acids. The CDR3 reads CASSGIVFRETQYF. CDR3 bases: TGTGCCAGCAGCGGTATTGTTTTTCGAGAGACCCAGTACTTC.

The rearrangement uses TRBV4-3 and TRBJ2-1; tentative D call: TRBD2 (6 bases). The germline V gene encodes CDR1 LGHNA and CDR2 YSLEER. The CDR3 consists of 17 residues. V gave up 0 bases and J gave up 4 bases, with 16 bases separating them. CDR3 coding DNA: TGCGCCAGCAGCCAAGATAGAACGGGAGTTCCTTACAATGAGCAGTTCTTC. Translated, it gives CASSQDRTGVPYNEQFF.

This sequence joins TRBV28 and TRBJ2-1; D gene ambiguous. Germline-derived CDR1 and CDR2 are MDHEN and SYDVKM. This CDR3 is built from 16 residues. V was pared by 3 bases and J by 2 bases, with 14 bases between. In DNA, the CDR3 is TGTGCCAGCAGTTTGGTGGCAGGTTCTACCTACAATGAGCAGTTCTTC. It encodes CASSLVAGSTYNEQFF.

V gene TRBV4-1 combines with J gene TRBJ2-1; D is perhaps TRBD2 (5 bases). Germline V gives CDR1 MGHRA, CDR2 YSYEKL. The ends were cut back, 1 base at V and 0 bases at J, with 13 bases in the middle. There are 17 residues in the CDR3. The CDR3 nucleotides read TGCGCCAGCAGCCAAGTGGGAGCAGCGAGCTCCTACAATGAGCAGTTCTTC. Its protein product is CASSQVGAASSYNEQFF.

Points on this clone: Other nucleotide sequences in the sample specify the same CDR3. This chain's CDR3 is CASSPTGTGELFF. The CDR3 DNA follows: TGTGCCAGCAGTCCCACGGGCACCGGGGAGCTGTTTTTT. The rearrangement joins TRBV11-2 to TRBJ2-2; D remains unclear. The V end was cut by 6 bases, the J end by 4 bases, with 9 bases between. Germline CDR1 reads SGHAT; CDR2 reads FQNNGV. This CDR3 has 13 residues.

The genes are TRBV19 and TRBJ1-2, with D possibly matching TRBD1 (6 bases). The CDR3 runs to 13 residues. The germline gives CDR1 LNHDA, CDR2 SQIVND (reference sequence). The V end lost 8 bases, the J end lost 8 bases, and 18 bases lay between the germline ends. Here the CDR3 reads CASSRAGERGYTF. The CDR3 bases are TGTGCCAGTTCTCGGGCAGGGGAAAGAGGCTACACCTTC.

As concerns this clone: Its ends do not fully match the called genes, so a read error is possible. The chain joins TRBV7-7 to TRBJ2-7, with 10 bases matching TRBD1. The CDR3 consists of 15 residues. Germline V gene lookup returns CDR1 SSHAT and CDR2 FNYEAQ (reference sequence). The CDR3 sequence is CASSLGQGPTYEQYF. The CDR3 region has the DNA TGTGCTAGCAGCTTGGGACAGGGGCCGACCTACGAGCAGTACTTC. Full variable domain (missing parts from reference TRBV7-7 and TRBJ2-7): GAGVSQSPRYKVTKRGQDVTLRCDPISSHATLYWYQQALGQGPEFLTYFNYEAQPDKSGLPSDRFSAERPEGSISTLTIQRTEQRDSAMYRCASSLGQGPTYEQYFGPGTRLTVT.

The chain employs TRBV11-2 and TRBJ2-2; 14 nucleotides match TRBD2. Germline lookup yields CDR1 SGHAT and CDR2 FQNNGV. The V gene end was trimmed by 6 bases and the J gene end by 0 bases; junction bases not matched to a gene: 0. The CDR3 loop spans 16 amino acids. In DNA form, the CDR3 reads TGTGCCAGCAGGGGACTAGCGGGAGCGAACACCGGGGAGCTGTTTTTT. Its translation is CASRGLAGANTGELFF.

The chain couples TRBV9 to TRBJ1-2, with no clear D. V was pared by 0 bases and J by 0 bases, with 9 bases between. CDR3 length: 15 amino acids. The germline CDR1 and CDR2 sequences are SGDLS and YYNGEE. DNA for the CDR3: TGTGCCAGCAGCGTAGTCCTCAGCCCTAACTATGGCTACACCTTC. This sequence encodes CASSVVLSPNYGYTF.

This clone was seen a handful of times. This chain links TRBV7-7 with TRBJ2-2, with a tentative D call TRBD2 (5 bases). V dropped 4 bases and J dropped 3 bases, with 21 bases sitting between them. In germline, CDR1 is SSHAT, CDR2 FNYEAQ (reference sequence). The CDR3 has 18 residues. CDR3 coding DNA: TGTGCCAGCAGCTCTGGGCTTCGGGTGGGAGAGGACACCGGGGAGCTGTTTTTT. This gives the protein CASSSGLRVGEDTGELFF.

The chain carries TRBV7-9 and TRBJ2-7; D unresolved. Germline V CDR1 and CDR2: SEHNR, FQNEAQ (reference sequence). V lost 0 bases to trimming and J lost 1 base, with 4 bases between them. CDR3 size: 13 residues. This CDR3 reads CASSLANSYEQYF. CDR3 coding DNA: TGTGCCAGCAGCTTAGCGAATTCCTACGAGCAGTACTTC.

V and J are TRBV9 and TRBJ1-2; 7 nucleotides match TRBD1. V shed 0 bases and J 4 bases; nucleotides not matched to a gene: 6. Looked up from germline, CDR1 is SGDLS and CDR2 is YYNGEE. The CDR3 has 15 amino acids. This CDR3 reads CASSVGAGTVYGYTF. The CDR3 DNA sequence: TGTGCCAGCAGCGTAGGTGCCGGGACAGTCTATGGCTACACCTTC.

CDR3 sequence: CASSLNSRFSGKETQYF. In DNA, the CDR3 is TGTGCCAGCAGCTTAAACAGTAGATTTAGCGGGAAAGAGACCCAGTACTTC. The genes are TRBV7-8 and TRBJ2-5; 8 bases are shared with TRBD2. The CDR3 is 17 amino acids. Germline CDR1 SGHVS, CDR2 FQNEAQ. Trimming removed 2 bases from V and 3 bases from J; junction bases left unmatched: 11.